The present entry profiles one TCR beta chain with its context. This sample stems from a study of blood T cell repertoires in COVID-19. Study at large: Samples of COVID-19 (acute and convalescent) were obtained from the United States, Italy and Spain. PBMCs, B-cell-depleted T cells, or T cells provided the cDNA or gDNA that made up the material.

In the authors' methods: Estimation of nucleated cell counts was performed using reference gene primer amplification. Method: immunoSEQ multiplex PCR; TCRdb's copy keeps in-frame clones and lacks some. The V and J calls and clone size are taken from that table; D and trimming were inferred from the DNA. This table holds a few hundred thousand clones, 80% to 90% found once. V dropped 2 bases and J dropped 8; count of bases not matched to a gene: 11. The CDR3 has 16 residues. The V gene's germline CDR1 is LGHDT and CDR2 YNNKEL (reference sequence). This chain connects TRBV3-1 (or the pseudogene TRBV3-2) to TRBJ1-4; 7 positions agree with TRBD1. The sequence derives from a man aged 25 to 40 who had recovered from COVID-19. Sequencing was carried out using PBMCs or T cells enriched from blood (not recorded which). Written as DNA, the CDR3 is TGTGCCAGCAGCCAAACTACGGTGGCAGGGGGGGAAAAACTGTTTTTT. Translated, it gives CASSQTTVAGGEKLFF.